These T cell receptor beta chains were read from a single sample in a study of shared clonotypes between healthy human individuals. Clones were read by immunoSEQ multiplex PCR, and TCRdb kept only the in-frame ones, dropping some. The sample carries about 2.4 million clones, approximately 92% recorded once. Material for sequencing was naive CD4+ T cells sorted from blood. These receptors were taken from a man aged 18-30 years in good health. The CDR3 runs from the conserved cysteine through the conserved F or W. D genes are given only for firm matches. Clone size, where shown, is once, few, many, or a class for clones that have expanded.

clone size,V gene,D gene,J gene,CDR3 DNA,CDR3 protein
NA,TRBV7-6,NA,TRBJ1-3,TGTGCCAGCAGCGGGGACTCTGGAAACACCATATATTTT,CASSGDSGNTIYF
once,TRBV5-1,NA,TRBJ2-1,TGCGCCAGCAGCTTAGGTTCACGATCCTTCGATGAGCAGTTCTTC,CASSLGSRSFDEQFF
NA,TRBV7-8,TRBD1,TRBJ1-2,TGTGCCAGCAGCTTATCGCCGGGACAGGGGAAGGGCGGCTACACCTTC,CASSLSPGQGKGGYTF
NA,TRBV7-2,TRBD2,TRBJ2-7,TGTGCCAGCAGCTCCGTGGCAGGGACTAACGAGCAGTACTTC,CASSSVAGTNEQYF
NA,TRBV5-3,NA,TRBJ2-3,TGTGCCAGAAGCTCCTTCACAGATACGCAGTATTTT,CARSSFTDTQYF
NA,TRBV21-1,NA,TRBJ2-6,TGTGCCAGCAGCAAAGTCGTACAGGCTGGGGCCAACGTCCTGACTTTC,CASSKVVQAGANVLTF
NA,TRBV10-3,NA,TRBJ1-3,TGTGCCATCAGTGTAACGGGGCTTTTTTCTGGAAACACCATATATTTT,CAISVTGLFSGNTIYF
NA,TRBV7-9,NA,TRBJ1-2,TGTGCCAGCAGCAGTTCGGGGACACACTATGGCTACACCTTC,CASSSSGTHYGYTF
NA,TRBV5-1,TRBD1,TRBJ1-1,TGCGCCAGCAGTCGCGACAGGGTGAACACTGAAGCTTTCTTT,CASSRDRVNTEAFF
NA,TRBV9,NA,TRBJ1-1,TGTGCCAGCAGCGTAGGGCAGGCCATGAACACTGAAGCTTTCTTT,CASSVGQAMNTEAFF
NA,TRBV5-4,TRBD2,TRBJ2-5,TGTGCCAGCAGCTTACCCGGACTAGCCGCGGGGGAGCAGTACTTC,CASSLPGLAAGEQYF
NA,TRBV11-2,NA,TRBJ2-7,TGTGCCAGCAGTTGGACTGCCCTGGAATTATACGGCTACGAGCAGTACTTC,CASSWTALELYGYEQYF